These T cell receptor beta chains were read from a single sample in a study of T cell repertoires in cytomegalovirus infection. TCRdb re-called the reads through MiXCR, storing one row per CDR3 protein. This table holds some 320,000 distinct CDR3 sequences, around 9.5% found once. The specimen was PBMCs. These receptors all come from a human donor in good health (CMV status not recorded). Some clones in this sample may be carry-over from other donors' samples. Both conserved end residues are trimmed from each CDR3.

j_call | v_call | cdr3_aa
TRBJ1-4 | TRBV6-5 | ASSYSTTNEKLF
TRBJ1-4 | TRBV7-2 | ASSLEAQGFYEKLF
TRBJ2-2 | TRBV7-9 | ASSQTSVAGELF
TRBJ1-4 | TRBV25-1 | ASSEFLGGPNEKLF
TRBJ2-4 | TRBV6-2/TRBV6-3 | ASSYGGIWAKNIQY
TRBJ2-5 | TRBV12-3/TRBV12-4 | ASSLLVETQY
TRBJ1-3 | TRBV10-3 | AISGHGFGNTIY
TRBJ2-1 | TRBV6-6 | ASSAQVPNEQF
TRBJ2-6 | TRBV20-1 | SAGGQGALMGGANVLT
TRBJ2-2 | TRBV4-1 | ASSQAPPLAGNTGELF
TRBJ1-2 | TRBV19 | ASSRGRNGYT
TRBJ2-5 | TRBV11-3 | ASSSSSQETQY
TRBJ2-7 | TRBV20-1 | SATDSSLYEQY
TRBJ2-1 | TRBV7-8 | ASSFLMGLAHNEQF
TRBJ1-1 | TRBV25-1 | ASSDVTGDNTEAF
TRBJ2-7 | TRBV5-4 | ASSLGGTYEQY
TRBJ2-5 | TRBV2 | ASGERGVQETQY
TRBJ1-4 | TRBV9 | ASSVTGQGAVEKLF
TRBJ2-3 | TRBV12-3/TRBV12-4 | ASSFPTGAPGTDTQY
TRBJ2-2 | TRBV6-2/TRBV6-3 | ASTHPRAGVTGELF
TRBJ2-1 | TRBV7-9 | ASSSPGGNSYNEQF
TRBJ2-7 | TRBV6-1 | ATLRTGVHEQY
TRBJ1-4 | TRBV7-2 | ASSWNAVPRGGTNEKLF
TRBJ2-2 | TRBV7-3 | ASSLSGSRTGELF
TRBJ2-7 | TRBV6-2/TRBV6-3 | ASSYSTASGHYEQY
TRBJ2-1 | TRBV2 | ASSVTSVSYNEQF
TRBJ2-2 | TRBV12-3/TRBV12-4 | ASALGTGELF
TRBJ2-1 | TRBV19 | ASSFTGTGGGNEQF